The 20 T cell receptor beta chains presented below share a single source sample, sequenced in a study of blood T cells in healthy people across ages. Alongside a J-beta primer mix, a sample-barcoded 5' primer served in a second PCR lasting roughly 6 to 12 cycles. One entry per CDR3 protein, called by TCRdb with MiXCR from the 5' RACE reads. This sample has approximately 600,000 distinct CDR3 sequences, with approximately 50% found just once. Sequencing used blood. The receptor source for this set is a man in his fifties or sixties in good health.

The chain links TRBV29-1 to TRBJ1-2; a weak D match, TRBD1 (5 bases). The CDR3 contains 13 residues. V lost 4 bases to trimming and J lost 8 bases, with 17 bases between them. The V gene's germline CDR1 is SQVTM and CDR2 ANQGSEA. As DNA, the CDR3 is TGCAGCGTTGTGGAGGGGATGGGCTACGGCTACACCTTC. Its translation is CSVVEGMGYGYTF.

The chain is built from TRBV5-1 and TRBJ1-5; D may be TRBD1 (5 bases). The CDR3 covers 13 residues. Germline CDR1 reads SGHRS; CDR2 reads YFSETQ. Trimming shortened V by 4 bases and J by 5 bases, and 10 bases separated the two germline ends. The CDR3 coding sequence is TGCGCCAGCAGCGCGGGGGGGGATCAGCCCCAGCATTTT. Its translation is CASSAGGDQPQHF. The entire variable domain, with the rest obtained from reference TRBV5-1 and TRBJ1-5, is as follows: KAGVTQTPRYLIKTRGQQVTLSCSPISGHRSVSWYQQTPGQGLQFLFEYFSETQRNKGNFPGRFSGRQFSNSRSEMNVSTLELGDSALYLCASSAGGDQPQHFGDGTRLSIL.

The chain combines TRBV29-1 with TRBJ2-1; no clear D. Deletions cut 7 bases from V and 7 bases from J, with 14 bases between. This CDR3 has 12 residues. The germline gives CDR1 SQVTM, CDR2 ANQGSEA. In DNA form, the CDR3 reads TGCAGCGCCAGATGGGTGGGGAATGAGCAGTTCTTC. Its translation is CSARWVGNEQFF.

This sequence joins TRBV12-3 or TRBV12-4 and TRBJ2-1; D unresolved. Trimming cost V 6 bases and J 0 bases, with 18 bases left between them. The CDR3 covers 17 residues. The CDR3 coding sequence is TGTGCCAGCAGCGGCGGTTTGCCGACGAGCTCCTACAATGAGCAGTTCTTC. Translating gives CASSGGLPTSSYNEQFF.

This clonotype appeared a single time. The chain joins TRBV29-1 to TRBJ1-5, with 8 nucleotides matching TRBD1. Trimming took 4 bases from V and 0 from J; bases not matched to a gene: 5. The length of the CDR3 is 15 residues. Germline values: CDR1 SQVTM, CDR2 ANQGSEA. The CDR3 bases are TGCAGCGTTGTCACGACAGGGGATAGCAATCAGCCCCAGCATTTT. Translating it yields CSVVTTGDSNQPQHF.

The chain links TRBV29-1 to TRBJ1-1; no firm D call. CDR1 is SQVTM, CDR2 ANQGSEA, per germline. V dropped 6 bases and J dropped 0 bases, with 17 bases sitting between them. The CDR3 extends over 15 amino acids. CDR3 amino acids: CSVVAGETMNTEAFF. The CDR3 nucleotides are TGCAGCGTGGTGGCAGGCGAAACCATGAACACTGAAGCTTTCTTT.

Here the CDR3 reads CSATTTGRAKNIQYF. The CDR3 DNA reads TGCAGTGCTACTACGACAGGTCGTGCCAAAAACATTCAGTACTTC. J is TRBJ2-7 and V is TRBV20-1; tentatively, D is TRBD1 (6 bases). The assigned J gene may be wrong: the sequence end matches TRBJ2-4 better. The CDR3 loop spans 15 amino acids. CDR1 is DFQATT, CDR2 SNEGSKA, per germline (reference sequence).

The J gene is TRBJ2-7, the V gene TRBV20-1; D is perhaps TRBD1 (6 bases). The V gene's germline CDR1 is DFQATT and CDR2 SNEGSKA (reference sequence). There are 13 residues in the CDR3. The V gene lost 8 bases and the J gene lost 2 bases, with 16 bases spanning the gap. The CDR3 coding sequence is TGCAGTATCTTGACCGGGACAACCTACGAGCAGTACTTC. This codes for CSILTGTTYEQYF.

A few counts support this clonotype. The chain couples TRBV4-2 to TRBJ2-1; TRBD1 matches at 10 bases. V lost 1 base and J lost 8; bases outside the gene matches: 8. Looked up from germline, CDR1 is LGHNA and CDR2 is YNFKEQ. The CDR3 has 16 amino acids. The CDR3 nucleotides read TGTGCCAGCAGCCAAGGCCGGGACAGGGGTTCGGATGAGCAGTTCTTC. This gives the protein CASSQGRDRGSDEQFF.

V and J are TRBV20-1 and TRBJ2-1; 7 bases align to TRBD1. V gave up 3 bases and J gave up 3 bases; unmatched junction bases: 5. Germline CDR1 is DFQATT and CDR2 is SNEGSKA (reference sequence). The CDR3 runs to 14 residues. CDR3 nucleotides: TGCAGTGCTAGTCTTCCAGGGGGCTACAATGAGCAGTTCTTC. This codes for CSASLPGGYNEQFF.

The sample holds a few counts of this clonotype. J is TRBJ2-7 and V is TRBV7-2; 7 positions match TRBD1. V lost 0 bases to trimming and J lost 2 bases; unmatched junction nucleotides: 7. The CDR3 is 16 amino acids. In germline, CDR1 is SGHTA, CDR2 FQGNSA. The CDR3 sequence is CASSLASGGAAYEQYF. For the CDR3, the DNA is TGTGCCAGCAGCTTAGCCTCAGGGGGTGCCGCCTACGAGCAGTACTTC.

This chain uses TRBV7-9 with TRBJ2-7; D is unresolved. The J call may be incorrect, as the DNA end agrees better with TRBJ2-5. The CDR3 sequence is 13 residues long. CDR1 and CDR2 (germline): SEHNR, FQNEAQ (reference sequence). The CDR3, as DNA: TGTGCCAGCAGTTCCGCCCGGGTGGGGACCCAGTACTTC. The encoded protein is CASSSARVGTQYF.

The chain carries TRBV7-9 and TRBJ2-3, with 7 bases matching TRBD1. The V gene end was trimmed by 5 bases and the J gene end by 2 bases; junction bases not matched to a gene: 7. Germline CDR1 reads SEHNR; CDR2 reads FQNEAQ (reference sequence). The CDR3 covers 15 residues. The DNA of the CDR3 is TGTGCCAGCAGCAGACACAGGGGCTCCACAGATACGCAGTATTTT. The encoded protein is CASSRHRGSTDTQYF.

V and J are TRBV20-1 and TRBJ2-2; 10 positions match TRBD2. The CDR3 runs 16 residues. CDR1 and CDR2 from the germline V gene are DFQATT and SNEGSKA (reference sequence). The V gene end was trimmed by 4 bases and the J gene end by 2 bases; junction bases not matched to a gene: 7. In nucleotides, the CDR3 is TGCAGTGCTACTTTAGCGGGAGGCCTCAACACCGGGGAGCTGTTTTTT. This gives the protein CSATLAGGLNTGELFF.

The table lists this clonotype with a few counts. The chain links TRBV29-1 to TRBJ1-5, with 12 bases matching TRBD1. The CDR3 length is 13 residues. J was trimmed by 5 bases and V by 6 bases; bases with no gene match: 2. From germline, CDR1 is SQVTM and CDR2 ANQGSEA. CDR3 DNA sequence: TGCAGCGTGGGACAGGGGGCGTATCAGCCCCAGCATTTT. This encodes CSVGQGAYQPQHF.

A single count supports this clonotype. This chain uses TRBV20-1 with TRBJ2-4, with D tentatively TRBD2 (7 bases). The DNA end lines up better with TRBJ2-5; the J call may be wrong. The CDR3 covers 16 residues. Germline V gene sequence: CDR1 DFQATT, CDR2 SNEGSKA (reference sequence). CDR3 sequence: CSASPGGGGTFETQYF. The DNA for the CDR3 is TGCAGTGCTAGCCCCGGGGGAGGGGGGACTTTTGAGACCCAGTACTTC.

This clonotype was detected only once. One junction end disagrees with the germline gene, perhaps due to a read error. The rearrangement links TRBV6-1 to TRBJ1-4, with D maybe TRBD1 (6 bases). CDR3 length: 17 amino acids. Germline lookup yields CDR1 MNHNS and CDR2 SASEGT. CDR3 bases: TGTGCCAGCAGTAGACGGGGGGCGACGGCAACTAAGGAAAAACTGTTTTTT. Translation: CASSRRGATATKEKLFF.

V and J are TRBV18 and TRBJ2-7, with 9 bases aligning to TRBD1. The CDR3 loop spans 18 amino acids. V trimming: 2 bases; J trimming: 8 bases; junction bases outside the gene matches: 19. Germline CDR1 KGHSH, CDR2 LQKENI. Here the CDR3 reads CASSPISGQGTTGLQQYF. The CDR3 DNA reads TGTGCCAGCTCACCAATCTCTGGACAGGGGACGACCGGACTTCAGCAGTACTTC.

The table lists this clonotype with a few counts. This chain connects TRBV5-1 to TRBJ2-5; D is possibly TRBD2 (6 bases). The last part of the DNA fits TRBJ2-7 better; the J call may be wrong. The CDR3 consists of 17 residues. Germline V gene sequence: CDR1 SGHRS, CDR2 YFSETQ. As DNA, the CDR3 is TGCGCCAGCAGCTTGACGTTCAGCCGGGACTCGCAGGACGAGCAGTACTTC. This encodes CASSLTFSRDSQDEQYF.

The rearrangement links TRBV4-1 to TRBJ1-4, with 7 nucleotides matching TRBD1. Losses at the gene ends were 1 base for V and 14 bases for J; bases not matched to a gene: 28. Germline assignment: CDR1 MGHRA and CDR2 YSYEKL. The CDR3 covers 20 residues. As DNA, the CDR3 is TGCGCCAGCAGCCAAGCGATCACAAGACCGAACGAGGGTAGGGGGCCCTCGCTGTTTTTT. Protein product: CASSQAITRPNEGRGPSLFF.